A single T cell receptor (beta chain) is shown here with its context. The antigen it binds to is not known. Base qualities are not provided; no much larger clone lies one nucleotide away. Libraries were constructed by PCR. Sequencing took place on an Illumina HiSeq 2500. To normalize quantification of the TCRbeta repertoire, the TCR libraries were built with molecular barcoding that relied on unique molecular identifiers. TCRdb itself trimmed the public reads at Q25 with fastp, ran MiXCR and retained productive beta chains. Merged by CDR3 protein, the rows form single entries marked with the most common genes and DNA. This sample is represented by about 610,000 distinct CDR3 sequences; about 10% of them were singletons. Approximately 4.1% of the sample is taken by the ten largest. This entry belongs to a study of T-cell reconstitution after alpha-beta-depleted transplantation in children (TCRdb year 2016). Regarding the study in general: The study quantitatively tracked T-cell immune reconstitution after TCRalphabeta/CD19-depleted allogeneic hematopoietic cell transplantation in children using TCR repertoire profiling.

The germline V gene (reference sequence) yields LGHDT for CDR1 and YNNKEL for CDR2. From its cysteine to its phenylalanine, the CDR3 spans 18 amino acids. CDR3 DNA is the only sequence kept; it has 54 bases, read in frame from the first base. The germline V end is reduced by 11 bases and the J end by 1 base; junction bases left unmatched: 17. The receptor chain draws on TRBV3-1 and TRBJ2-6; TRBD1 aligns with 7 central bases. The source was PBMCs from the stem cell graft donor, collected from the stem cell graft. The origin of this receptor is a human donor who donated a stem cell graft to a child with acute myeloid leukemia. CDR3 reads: CAFSLKAGGLSGANVLTF. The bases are TGTGCCTTCAGTTTAAAGGCAGGGGGTCTGTCTGGGGCCAACGTCCTGACTTTC.